This TCR beta chain was sequenced during a study of shared clonotypes between healthy human individuals. Genomic DNA per cell subset filled all wells of several immunoSEQ plates. The repertoire was sequenced with immunoSEQ multiplex PCR; TCRdb's copy has only in-frame clones and lacks some. Of more than 2 million clones in the sample, approximately 96% were seen once. As regards this clone: Antigen specificity is unknown.

Study-level points and caveats: Naive subsets usually exceeded memory subsets in estimated richness.

This clonotype originated in a man aged 18 to 29 in good health. Specimen: naive CD4+ T cells sorted from blood. Subset denoted: CD45RA+ positively selected.

The CDR3: CASSPPTGSGANVLTF. For the CDR3, the DNA is TGTGCCAGCTCACCACCTACAGGCTCTGGGGCCAACGTCCTGACTTTC. The gene calls are TRBV18 and TRBJ2-6, with a possible D match to TRBD1 (5 bases). Trimming took off 0 bases at V and 0 bases at J, with 6 bases between the two ends. From germline, CDR1 is KGHSH and CDR2 LQKENI. The CDR3 has 16 residues.